One and the same sample provided the 30 T cell receptor beta chains below, sequenced in a study of blood T cell repertoires in COVID-19. Using immunoSEQ multiplex PCR, the repertoire was profiled, and TCRdb retains in-frame clones only, with some absent. Among 55,000 to 75,000 clones listed, around four fifths were seen once. The material sequenced was peripheral blood. Receptors originate from a human donor in a cohort sampled during active COVID-19.

The chain links TRBV19 to TRBJ1-1; 8 bases match TRBD1. The CDR3 runs to 16 residues. V shed 6 bases, J shed 1 base, and the junction held 10 bases outside the gene matches. Germline loops: CDR1 LNHDA, CDR2 SQIVND (reference sequence). CDR3 in DNA: TGTGCCAGTAGAATCTCAGGGGGCACCCGGAACACTGAAGCTTTCTTT. It translates to CASRISGGTRNTEAFF.

The gene calls are TRBV6-2 or TRBV6-3 and TRBJ2-2; D is possibly TRBD1 (5 bases). The germline V gene encodes CDR1 MNHEY and CDR2 SVGEGT. The CDR3 has 17 amino acids. V lost 0 bases, J lost 1 base, and 12 bases lay in between. This chain's CDR3 is CASSYSKGAVNTGELFF. The DNA for the CDR3 is TGTGCCAGCAGTTACTCTAAAGGGGCAGTGAACACCGGGGAGCTGTTTTTT.

This clone was picked up one time. The V and J genes are TRBV6-2 or TRBV6-3 and TRBJ1-2; 8 bases align to TRBD1. CDR3 length equals 13 residues. Germline V gives CDR1 MNHEY, CDR2 SVGEGT. Germline trimming cut 4 bases from V and 3 bases from J; bases unmatched to any gene: 1. CDR3 protein: CASSSTGDYGYTF. The CDR3 bases are TGTGCCAGCAGTTCGACAGGGGACTATGGCTACACCTTC.

The genes are TRBV5-1 and TRBJ2-3; 11 bases are shared with TRBD1. Per the germline V gene, CDR1 is SGHRS and CDR2 is YFSETQ. V lost 2 bases, J lost 3 bases, and 5 bases stayed unmatched. This CDR3 has 16 amino acids. The DNA for the CDR3 is TGCGCCAGCAGCTTCGGACAGGGGGCACTTACAGATACGCAGTATTTT. Amino acids: CASSFGQGALTDTQYF.

This clone was detected only a few times. CDR3 residues: CASSFGVTEAFF. DNA of the CDR3: TGTGCCAGCAGTTTCGGGGTCACTGAAGCTTTCTTT. The genes are TRBV28 and TRBJ1-1; the D is unclear. The CDR3 length is 12 residues. Germline assignment: CDR1 MDHEN and CDR2 SYDVKM. Trimming removed 3 bases at V and 4 bases at J, with 6 bases between.

The CDR3: CASSPLRGQGTQETQYF. In DNA, the CDR3 is TGTGCCAGCAGCCCCCTGCGGGGACAGGGGACTCAAGAGACCCAGTACTTC. V is TRBV5-8 and J is TRBJ2-5; 10 nucleotides align to TRBD1. CDR1 and CDR2 from the germline V gene are SGHTS and YDEGEE. The CDR3 covers 17 residues. With V trimmed by 4 bases and J by 2 bases, 11 bases remained unmatched.

The V and J genes are TRBV7-2 and TRBJ2-7; 8 bases are a match to TRBD2. CDR1 is SGHTA and CDR2 is FQGNSA in the germline V gene. This CDR3 has 14 residues. Trimming cost V 0 bases and J 9 bases; bases outside gene matches: 7. The CDR3 DNA reads TGTGCCAGCAGCTTAGCCCGGGAGGGCCCCCCGCAGTACTTC. Translated: CASSLAREGPPQYF.

The chain is built from TRBV7-9 and TRBJ2-1; possibly TRBD2 for D (5 bases). Germline lookup yields CDR1 SEHNR and CDR2 FQNEAQ (reference sequence). The ends were cut back, 8 bases at V and 3 bases at J, with 11 bases in the middle. This CDR3 has 13 residues. This chain's CDR3 is CASRGNLYNEQFF. CDR3 sequence (DNA): TGTGCCAGCCGGGGTAACCTCTACAATGAGCAGTTCTTC. The full variable domain, completed using reference TRBV7-9 and TRBJ2-1, is DTGVSQNPRHKITKRGQNVTFRCDPISEHNRLYWYRQTLGQGPEFLTYFQNEAQLEKSRLLSDRFSAERPKGSFSTLEIQRTEQGDSAMYLCASRGNLYNEQFFGPGTRLTVL.

The V call is TRBV9, the J call TRBJ1-1; tentatively, D is TRBD1 (6 bases). The CDR3 loop spans 13 amino acids. V was cut by 3 bases and J by 11 bases, with 17 bases left in between. In germline, CDR1 is SGDLS, CDR2 YYNGEE. The CDR3: CASSASQGRPAFF. Written as DNA, the CDR3 is TGTGCCAGCAGCGCCTCACAGGGACGTCCGGCTTTCTTT. Based on the CDR3 plus reference TRBV9 and TRBJ1-1, the full variable domain is DSGVTQTPKHLITATGQRVTLRCSPRSGDLSVYWYQQSLDQGLQFLIQYYNGEERAKGNILERFSAQQFPDLHSELNLSSLELGDSALYFCASSASQGRPAFFGQGTRLTVV.

DNA for the CDR3: TGTGCCTGGAGAGATAGAGGGACAGGGGGCTACGAGCAGTACTTC. This codes for CAWRDRGTGGYEQYF. The chain couples TRBV30 to TRBJ2-7; 11 bases agree with TRBD1. The CDR3 consists of 15 residues. CDR1 is GTSNPN, CDR2 SVGIG, per germline (reference sequence). The ends lost 3 bases at V and 3 bases at J; junction bases unmatched: 7. The full variable domain, with the rest looked up from reference TRBV30 and TRBJ2-7, is SQTIHQWPATLVQPVGSPLSLECTVEGTSNPNLYWYRQAAGRGLQLLFYSVGIGQISSEVPQNLSASRPQDRQFILSSKKLLLSDSGFYLCAWRDRGTGGYEQYFGPGTRLTVT.

The chain joins TRBV28 to TRBJ1-4; the D gene is possibly TRBD1 (5 bases). The CDR3 covers 15 residues. The V gene lost 4 bases and the J gene lost 6 bases, with 15 bases spanning the gap. CDR1 and CDR2 from the germline V gene are MDHEN and SYDVKM. CDR3 sequence: CASSSTPDRYEKLFF. DNA of the CDR3: TGTGCCAGCAGTTCAACGCCTGACAGATATGAAAAACTGTTTTTT.

V usage is TRBV5-1 and J usage is TRBJ2-7, with D maybe TRBD2 (5 bases). Deletions cut 4 bases from V and 7 bases from J, with 15 bases between. The germline gives CDR1 SGHRS, CDR2 YFSETQ. The length of the CDR3 is 13 residues. As DNA, the CDR3 is TGCGCCAGCAGCCGGGTTCCCGGGGAGGAGCAGTACTTC. Its translation is CASSRVPGEEQYF.

CDR3 bases: TGTGCCATCAGGACAGGCTCCTCCTACGAGCAGTACTTC. Translated: CAIRTGSSYEQYF. The V gene is TRBV2, the J gene TRBJ2-7; 7 bases match TRBD1. Germline CDR1 reads SNHLY; CDR2 reads FYNNEI. J lost 0 bases, V lost 10 bases, and 6 bases had no gene match. CDR3 length: 13 residues.

The CDR3 DNA is TGCGCCAGCACCCCAACCGCGACAGGCGAGCAGTACTTC. Its translation is CASTPTATGEQYF. V is TRBV10-2 and J is TRBJ2-7; tentatively, D is TRBD1 (6 bases). Trimming took 7 bases from V and 6 from J, leaving 16 bases between them. Germline CDR1 is WSHSY and CDR2 is SAAADI. CDR3 length: 13 amino acids.

This chain uses TRBV7-8 with TRBJ2-7, with TRBD1 identical over 9 bases. With 3 bases clipped from V and 3 bases from J, the junction kept 3 bases outside the gene matches. In germline, CDR1 is SGHVS, CDR2 FQNEAQ. This CDR3 is 14 amino acids long. CDR3 residues: CASSFLDRGYEQYF. In DNA form, the CDR3 reads TGTGCCAGCAGCTTTTTGGACAGGGGCTACGAGCAGTACTTC.

V is TRBV2 and J is TRBJ2-1; 8 bases agree with TRBD2. Trimming cost V 6 bases and J 7 bases; bases outside gene matches: 11. Per the germline V gene, CDR1 is SNHLY and CDR2 is FYNNEI. The CDR3 length is 15 residues. In DNA form, the CDR3 reads TGTGCCAGCAGCGTCGGGCTAGCGGGTTTTAATGAGCAGTTCTTC. This codes for CASSVGLAGFNEQFF.

The chain combines TRBV11-2 with TRBJ1-6; tentative D call: TRBD1 (5 bases). The CDR3 runs to 15 residues. Per germline, CDR1 SGHAT and CDR2 FQNNGV. V was shortened by 1 base and J by 9 bases, with 13 bases between the two germline ends. DNA for the CDR3: TGTGCCAGCAGCTTAGCAGGCAGGGTCGGTTCACCCCTCCACTTT. Translated, it gives CASSLAGRVGSPLHF.

The chain couples TRBV18 to TRBJ1-6, with 9 bases matching TRBD1. This CDR3 is built from 15 residues. Trimming removed 0 bases from V and 6 bases from J; junction bases left unmatched: 0. The V gene's germline CDR1 is KGHSH and CDR2 LQKENI. The chain's CDR3 is CASSPPDRGNSPLHF. In DNA, the CDR3 is TGTGCCAGCTCACCACCGGACAGGGGTAATTCACCCCTCCACTTT.

The chain recombines TRBV7-2 with TRBJ2-2, with D tentatively TRBD1 (5 bases). Germline V gene data show CDR1 as SGHTA and CDR2 as FQGNSA. The CDR3 extends over 15 amino acids. V was trimmed by 8 bases and J by 4 bases, leaving 17 bases between them. The CDR3 DNA reads TGTGCCAGCGATCAGGCAGGGCGCGCCACCGGGGAGCTGTTTTTT. Amino acid sequence: CASDQAGRATGELFF. Complete variable domain (other parts from reference TRBV7-2 and TRBJ2-2): GAGVSQSPSNKVTEKGKDVELRCDPISGHTALYWYRQSLGQGLEFLIYFQGNSAPDKSGLPSDRFSAERTGGSVSTLTIQRTQQEDSAVYLCASDQAGRATGELFFGEGSRLTVL.

This clone was seen only a few times. The chain recombines TRBV28 with TRBJ2-7; possible D gene TRBD1, 6 bases. The CDR3 totals 14 residues. Between the trimmed V and J ends, which lost 6 bases and 1 base, there was a span of 13 bases. Germline CDR1 and CDR2: MDHEN and SYDVKM. This CDR3 reads CASRSADRSYEQYF. CDR3 coding DNA: TGTGCCAGCAGATCCGCGGACAGATCCTACGAGCAGTACTTC. Variable domain in full (rest from reference TRBV28 and TRBJ2-7): DVKVTQSSRYLVKRTGEKVFLECVQDMDHENMFWYRQDPGLGLRLIYFSYDVKMKEKGDIPEGYSVSREKKERFSLILESASTNQTSMYLCASRSADRSYEQYFGPGTRLTVT.

This chain connects TRBV20-1 to TRBJ2-7; the D is unclear. The CDR3 totals 11 residues. The V gene lost 0 bases and the J gene lost 4 bases, with 4 bases spanning the gap. Germline lookup yields CDR1 DFQATT and CDR2 SNEGSKA (reference sequence). DNA of the CDR3: TGCAGTGCTAGAGAATCTTACGAGCAGTACTTC. It is translated as CSARESYEQYF.

J is TRBJ1-6 and V is TRBV4-3, with 7 bases aligning to TRBD1. Trimming at V came to 0 bases and at J to 0 bases, leaving 11 bases not matched to a gene. Germline CDR1 is LGHNA and CDR2 is YSLEER. The CDR3 sequence is 20 residues long. CDR3 in DNA: TGCGCCAGCAGCCAAGAGATGACCAGGGGGACCAGCTCCTATAATTCACCCCTCCACTTT. Protein: CASSQEMTRGTSSYNSPLHF.

The chain employs TRBV4-3 and TRBJ2-7, with TRBD1 matching 7 bases. V was clipped by 2 bases and J by 6 bases; unmatched bases: 10. CDR1 LGHNA and CDR2 YSLEER come from the germline V gene. This CDR3 contains 15 residues. The chain's CDR3 is CASSQTLTGFGEQYF. The CDR3 coding sequence is TGCGCCAGCAGCCAAACGCTGACAGGGTTCGGCGAGCAGTACTTC.

This sequence joins TRBV10-1 and TRBJ2-7; 7 bases map to TRBD2. The V segment lost 0 bases and the J segment 3 bases; nucleotides outside the gene matches: 11. Germline CDR1 reads WNHNN; CDR2 reads SYGVQD (reference sequence). The CDR3 contains 17 residues. CDR3 coding DNA: TGCGCCAGCAGTGAGTCCCGGGAGGTTATGCGGGACTACGAGCAGTACTTC. Its translation: CASSESREVMRDYEQYF.

This clone has a handful of counts. The V call is TRBV5-4, the J call TRBJ2-7; 10 nucleotides match TRBD1. The trim removed 3 bases at V and 3 bases at J, leaving 3 bases unmatched. The CDR3 consists of 14 residues. Germline V lookup: CDR1 SGHNT, CDR2 YYREEE (reference sequence). The CDR3 is CASSYGTGDYEQYF. The DNA of the CDR3 is TGTGCCAGCAGCTATGGGACAGGGGACTACGAGCAGTACTTC.

This CDR3 reads CASSQETGTGIISYNEQFF. The CDR3 DNA sequence: TGTGCCAGCAGCCAGGAAACCGGGACAGGGATTATATCCTACAATGAGCAGTTCTTC. J is TRBJ2-1 and V is TRBV4-2, with 9 bases lining up with TRBD1. Per the germline V gene, CDR1 is LGHNA and CDR2 is YNFKEQ. The CDR3 covers 19 residues. The junction had 13 bases not matched to a gene; V was cut back by 3 bases and J by 1 base.

The chain recombines TRBV9 with TRBJ2-6, with 10 bases matching TRBD2. V was pared by 3 bases and J by 0 bases, with 6 bases of the junction left unmatched. In germline, CDR1 is SGDLS, CDR2 YYNGEE. CDR3 length: 18 residues. CDR3 region: CASSAGLALLSGANVLTF. The CDR3 DNA sequence: TGTGCCAGCAGCGCGGGACTAGCGCTTCTCTCTGGGGCCAACGTCCTGACTTTC.

CDR3 region: CSASTGLVSDTQYF. CDR3 nucleotide sequence: TGCAGTGCTAGTACCGGACTTGTGTCAGATACGCAGTATTTT. The V call is TRBV20-1, the J call TRBJ2-3; maybe TRBD2 (5 bases). V was pared by 3 bases and J by 4 bases, with 14 bases between. CDR3 size: 14 residues. Germline V gives CDR1 DFQATT, CDR2 SNEGSKA (reference sequence).

The DNA for the CDR3 is TGTGCCAGCAGCCTTCAGGGGGGACAAAACACTGAAGCTTTCTTT. Its protein product is CASSLQGGQNTEAFF. This sequence joins TRBV11-2 and TRBJ1-1; 7 bases agree with TRBD1. This CDR3 has 15 residues. The V gene end was trimmed by 5 bases and the J gene end by 2 bases; junction bases not matched to a gene: 8. Germline-derived CDR1 and CDR2 are SGHAT and FQNNGV.

V gene TRBV27 combines with J gene TRBJ2-7; 15 positions agree with TRBD2. J was trimmed by 1 base and V by 6 bases; bases with no gene match: 7. In germline, CDR1 is MNHEY, CDR2 SMNVEV (reference sequence). This CDR3 is built from 17 residues. The CDR3 here is CASSPPGLAGGSYEQYF. The CDR3 bases are TGTGCCAGCAGCCCTCCGGGACTAGCGGGGGGATCCTACGAGCAGTACTTC.